The present entry profiles one T cell receptor beta chain with its context. The antigen it binds to is not known. Qualities for individual bases were not recorded, and no much larger clone is one base off. These data come from a study of OX40 agonist ivuxolimab in advanced cancers. A note on the overall study: Ivuxolimab was an agonistic, fully human IgG2 monoclonal antibody directed against OX40 (CD134), a costimulatory receptor. Intravenous ivuxolimab was administered to patients every 2 weeks at six dose levels: 0.01, 0.1, 0.3, 1.5, 3 and 10 mg/kg. Of the 50 to 55 dose-escalation patients, hepatocellular carcinoma was present in about 20, melanoma in approximately 15, renal cell carcinoma in 9 and head and neck cancer in 9. The dose-escalation cohort was roughly 87% male with a mean age of approximately 60 years, ranging from roughly 20 to 80. Patients were allowed to have had prior anti-PD-1, anti-PD-L1 or anti-CTLA-4 therapy, and approximately 37% of the dose-escalation patients had been treated with checkpoint inhibitors. Partial responses were achieved by three dose-escalation patients, of whom one had hepatocellular carcinoma and two had cutaneous melanoma. The purpose of peripheral TCRbeta sequencing was to test whether ivuxolimab changed TCR sequence diversity and led to clonal T-cell expansion. The paper covers the monotherapy dose-escalation part of the phase I ivuxolimab trial, which included N of about 51 patients.

Paper-wide results and their limitations: After ivuxolimab, CD8+ T cells had more expanded clones than CD4+ T cells on average. Partial responders in the 0.1-3.0 mg/kg groups had among the lowest normalized peripheral clonal expansion, especially among CD8+ T cells. Low levels of normalized T-cell clonal expansion were also seen in some patients who did not respond. Antigen specificity was not determined for the clonally expanded peripheral T cells. Clonal expansion of both CD4+ and CD8+ blood T cells was observed from baseline to week 6 at doses 0.1 to 3.0 mg/kg.

For sequencing of the TCRbeta CDR3 region, genomic DNA was extracted from the sorted cells. The immunoSEQ Assay was used to sequence the TCRbeta CDR3 regions. Drawn from immuneACCESS, this table holds only the in-frame rearrangements with V and J called that TCRdb kept. Clones are partly lost; checked studies trace under half to an unresolved V gene and leave the rest unexplained. For this sample there are 55,000 to 65,000 clones; under 85% appear just once. The ten largest clones add up to 6.3% of the sample. The trial excluded patients who had a history of autoimmune disease or who were on systemic immunosuppression. In every dose cohort, peripheral blood was drawn for TCR sequencing at baseline, cycle 4 day 1, and cycle 7 day 1. The samples were drawn from a first-in-human, open-label, multicenter phase I dose-escalation trial of ivuxolimab. Adults with locally advanced or metastatic melanoma, renal cell, hepatocellular, or head and neck squamous cell carcinoma were enrolled in the trial. Before TCR sequencing, CD4+ and CD8+ T cells were separately sorted from peripheral blood.

The sequenced sample was CD4+ or CD8+ T cells sorted from blood, obtained in a trial of the OX40 agonist ivuxolimab. This receptor was identified in an adult with an advanced solid tumor such as melanoma, head and neck, liver or kidney cancer.

For the CDR3, the sequence is CASSYLQGPYEQYF. DNA sequence: TGTGCCAGCAGCTACTTACAGGGGCCCTACGAGCAGTACTTC. The chain is encoded by TRBV27 joined to TRBJ2-7, with TRBD1 matching 7 junction bases. From V the trimming removes 6 bases and from J it removes 2 bases, while the gene matches leave 7 bases of the junction unaccounted for. Sequences MNHEY (CDR1) and SMNVEV (CDR2) are obtained from the germline V gene (reference sequence). Spanning cysteine to phenylalanine, the CDR3 consists of 14 amino acids. Only the CDR3 part of the read is kept: 42 bases, read in frame from the first base.